This TCR beta chain was retrieved from a study of blood T cell repertoires in COVID-19 (dated by TCRdb to the early 2020s). For the wider study: The collaborator samples originated in the United States, Italy and Spain and spanned the acute and convalescent phases of COVID-19. The material from the prospective study consisted of cDNA or gDNA derived from T cells, B-cell-depleted T cells, or PBMCs. Deeply sampled blood TCRbeta repertoires from subjects exposed to, actively infected with, or recovered from COVID-19 were included in the dataset. The repertoires were made available in a free public database intended to serve as a resource for research on the immune response to SARS-CoV-2. The samples were drawn from two sources: the first 160 participants of the ongoing ImmuneRACE study, and some 1,300 subjects contributed by 6 global collaborators. Sample metadata almost always included a de-identified subject ID, COVID-19 status, age in years and sex. Where HLA class I and class II types were available, the types were taken from metadata supplied by the sample provider, not from assay-based typing.

TCRbeta CDR3 regions were amplified from genomic DNA by means of the immunoSEQ Assay, a bias-controlled multiplex PCR. Regarding the original processing steps: Nucleated cell counts per sample were estimated from amplification of reference gene primers within the assay. Sequence reads were collapsed and filtered to measure the absolute abundance of every unique TCRbeta CDR3 rearrangement. Productive Simpson clonality was computed per sample as the square root of Simpson's diversity index over productive rearrangements. The clones in this table, taken by TCRdb from immuneACCESS, are in-frame only. Not every clone is retained; where verified, under half of the shortfall comes from an unresolved V gene, and the cause of the rest is unknown. V, J and clone size are taken as reported in that table, and D and trimming were inferred from the DNA itself. This sample gives over 200,000 clones in total; around 85% of them show up just once. The biggest ten clones account for less than 0.75% of the sample.

Regarding this clone: This receptor's antigen is unknown. No base-level quality is on record; no much larger clone is a single base apart.

Each collaborating institution followed its own protocols to collect whole blood in K2EDTA tubes. For TCRbeta analysis, collaborators shipped samples as frozen whole blood, isolated PBMCs, or DNA extracted from either of those sample types. Inclusive of the bounding cysteine and phenylalanine, the CDR3 is 13 residues long. Only CDR3 DNA remains: 39 bases, in frame from the first base. Taken from the germline V gene, the CDR1 and CDR2 loops are MRHNA and SNTAGT. Deletion took 3 bases off V and 7 bases off J, with a span of 11 bases between the germline ends. Study-wide conclusions, independent of this receptor: Clinical and demographic metadata were provided uncurated, with the amount varying by source and participant.

The sequencing sample was made of peripheral blood. The rearranged chain carries TRBV6-4 and TRBJ2-3; TRBD2 is a weak D gene call, 6 bases matching. This clonotype was obtained from a man aged 35-49 years with acute or convalescent COVID-19. CDR3 reads: CASSEIRGNTQYF. The DNA sequence reads TGTGCCAGCAGTGAAATTCGCGGGAATACGCAGTATTTT.